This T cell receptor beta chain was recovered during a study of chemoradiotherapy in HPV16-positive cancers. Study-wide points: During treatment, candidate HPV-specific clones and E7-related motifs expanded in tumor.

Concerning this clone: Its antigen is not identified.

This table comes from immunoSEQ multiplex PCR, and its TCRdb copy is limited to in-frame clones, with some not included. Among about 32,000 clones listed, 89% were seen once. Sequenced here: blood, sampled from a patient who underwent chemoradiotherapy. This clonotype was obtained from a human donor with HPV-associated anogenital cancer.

This CDR3 reads CASSLRWGAQGSYNEQFF. Written as DNA, the CDR3 is TGTGCCAGCAGCCTACGGTGGGGCGCACAAGGGTCCTACAATGAGCAGTTCTTC. The chain is built from TRBV7-2 and TRBJ2-1; tentatively, D is TRBD1 (5 bases). Trimming stripped 5 bases from V and 1 base from J, with 21 bases between. The CDR3 spans 18 residues. Looked up from germline, CDR1 is SGHTA and CDR2 is FQGNSA.